A selection of T cell receptor beta chains follows, all from one sample in a study of blood T cell repertoires in COVID-19. Repertoires were generated with immunoSEQ multiplex PCR, while TCRdb's copy carries only in-frame clones and drops some. The table records around 250,000 clones, approximately 88% of them present only once. Sequenced sample: PBMCs or T cells enriched from blood (not recorded which). These receptors came from a woman aged 40 to 50 with acute COVID-19. The CDR3 runs from the conserved cysteine through the conserved F or W. Fields, in order: D gene, clone size, J gene, V gene, CDR3 protein, CDR3 DNA. D genes are given only for firm matches. The listing skips clone size in some rows; elsewhere it reads once, few, many or a size class.

>TRBD1|NA|TRBJ2-1|TRBV30
CAWGRGQGPAWYNEQFF
TGTGCCTGGGGGAGGGGACAGGGGCCTGCCTGGTACAATGAGCAGTTCTTC
>NA|NA|TRBJ1-1|TRBV19
CASRSQGGGVNTEAFF
TGTGCCAGTAGGTCACAGGGAGGGGGGGTGAACACTGAAGCTTTCTTT
>TRBD1|NA|TRBJ2-5|TRBV7-3
CASSPKRTGLETQYF
TGTGCCAGCAGCCCCAAGAGGACAGGGCTGGAGACCCAGTACTTC
>TRBD1|NA|TRBJ2-7|TRBV11-2
CANGQGYEQYF
TGTGCCAACGGACAGGGGTACGAGCAGTACTTC
>NA|NA|TRBJ2-6|TRBV30
CAWTLGTGANVLTF
TGTGCCTGGACCCTCGGGACTGGGGCCAACGTCCTGACTTTC
>TRBD1|NA|TRBJ1-6|TRBV19
CASSTTGDWAALHF
TGTGCCAGTAGTACGACAGGGGATTGGGCAGCCCTCCACTTT
>NA|NA|TRBJ1-2|TRBV2
CAPISGAYGYTF
TGTGCCCCCATCTCAGGGGCCTATGGCTACACCTTC
>NA|few|TRBJ2-1|TRBV4-1
CASRNYRGSSSEQFF
TGCGCCAGCAGAAACTACCGGGGGAGCTCGTCTGAGCAGTTCTTC
>TRBD2|NA|TRBJ2-3|TRBV7-9
CASSPGTSMRF
TGTGCCAGCAGCCCCGGGACTAGCATGCGTTTT
>NA|once|TRBJ1-1|TRBV5-1
CASSFDRHTEAFF
TGCGCCAGCAGCTTCGACAGGCACACTGAAGCTTTCTTT
>NA|NA|TRBJ2-2|TRBV7-8
CASSLWGGLGPGELFF
TGTGCCAGCAGCTTATGGGGGGGCTTAGGGCCCGGGGAGCTGTTTTTT
>NA|NA|TRBJ2-7|TRBV11-2
CASSLVGQGGYEQYF
TGTGCCAGCAGCTTAGTCGGGCAGGGGGGCTACGAGCAGTACTTC
>TRBD1|once|TRBJ2-5|TRBV5-4
CASSSSLGQGDRTQYF
TGTGCCAGCAGCTCTTCACTAGGACAGGGGGATCGGACCCAGTACTTC
>TRBD1|NA|TRBJ1-6|TRBV14
CASSRSQGNSPLHF
TGTGCCAGCAGCCGCTCACAGGGGAATTCACCCCTCCACTTT
>NA|NA|TRBJ2-3|TRBV11-2
CASSFSVLKDTQYF
TGTGCCAGCAGCTTCAGCGTCTTGAAAGATACGCAGTATTTT
>NA|NA|TRBJ2-1|TRBV24-1
CATSDAGTGHNNEQFF
TGTGCCACCAGTGACGCCGGGACGGGACACAACAATGAGCAGTTCTTC
>TRBD1|NA|TRBJ1-3|TRBV27
CASSHNRGTGGNTIYF
TGTGCCAGCAGTCATAACAGGGGAACAGGTGGAAACACCATATATTTT
>TRBD1|NA|TRBJ2-5|TRBV3-1/TRBV3-2
CASSQVRDSDILETQYF
TGTGCCAGCAGCCAAGTGAGGGACAGCGATATACTAGAGACCCAGTACTTC
>NA|few|TRBJ2-1|TRBV2
CASDTPFGDNEQFF
TGTGCCAGCGACACTCCCTTCGGCGACAATGAGCAGTTCTTC
>NA|NA|TRBJ2-7|TRBV19
CASSRSGRGDYYEQYF
TGTGCCAGTAGCCGATCTGGACGCGGCGACTACTACGAGCAGTACTTC
>NA|once|TRBJ1-4|TRBV2
CASSFREGEKLFF
TGTGCCAGCAGTTTCAGGGAGGGTGAAAAACTGTTTTTT
>TRBD2|NA|TRBJ2-1|TRBV9
CASSVGTSWVNEQFF
TGTGCCAGCAGCGTCGGGACTAGCTGGGTCAATGAGCAGTTCTTC
>NA|NA|TRBJ2-1|TRBV11-3
CASSSYYEQFF
TGTGCCAGCAGCTCATACTATGAGCAGTTCTTC
>TRBD2|NA|TRBJ2-3|TRBV10-3
CAISDGTTSADTQYF
TGTGCCATCAGTGATGGGACTACCTCGGCAGATACGCAGTATTTT
>TRBD1|NA|TRBJ2-7|TRBV3-1/TRBV3-2
CASSTLGTGPYEQYF
TGTGCCAGCAGCACCCTCGGGACAGGACCCTACGAGCAGTACTTC
>TRBD1|once|TRBJ1-2|TRBV28
CASSSYDRVGVYGYTF
TGTGCCAGCAGTTCCTACGACAGGGTAGGAGTGTATGGCTACACCTTC
>NA|NA|TRBJ2-7|TRBV7-2
CASRNPGQTYEQYF
TGTGCCAGCAGGAATCCGGGACAAACATACGAGCAGTACTTC
>TRBD2|NA|TRBJ2-3|TRBV3-1/TRBV3-2
CASSQDRAGGTDTQYF
TGTGCCAGCAGCCAAGATCGCGCGGGAGGTACAGATACGCAGTATTTT
>TRBD1|once|TRBJ1-6|TRBV5-6
CASSPRTGGHSPLHF
TGTGCCAGCAGCCCGCGGACAGGGGGGCATTCACCCCTCCACTTT
>NA|NA|TRBJ1-5|TRBV19
CASSDFVGRDYNQPQHF
TGTGCCAGTAGTGATTTCGTCGGCAGGGACTACAATCAGCCCCAGCATTTT
>NA|NA|TRBJ2-7|TRBV6-5
CASKGEDYEQYF
TGTGCCAGCAAAGGAGAAGACTACGAGCAGTACTTC
>NA|NA|TRBJ1-4|TRBV12-3/TRBV12-4
CASSLKQDEKLFF
TGTGCCAGCAGTTTAAAACAGGATGAAAAACTGTTTTTT
>NA|NA|TRBJ1-4|TRBV28
CASSLGQALFF
TGTGCCAGCAGTTTAGGCCAGGCCCTGTTTTTT
>TRBD2|NA|TRBJ2-1|TRBV4-1
CASSKEAGVKQFF
TGCGCCAGCAGCAAAGAAGCGGGAGTTAAGCAGTTCTTC
>NA|NA|TRBJ2-1|TRBV19
CASSTSGGRYNEQFF
TGTGCCAGTAGTACGTCCGGGGGGCGGTACAATGAGCAGTTCTTC
>NA|NA|TRBJ1-4|TRBV2
CASSKQQEGSEKLFF
TGTGCCAGCAGTAAACAGCAGGAGGGGAGTGAAAAACTGTTTTTT
>TRBD1|NA|TRBJ1-5|TRBV5-1
CASSVLGGTGDDQPQHF
TGCGCCAGCAGCGTACTGGGTGGGACAGGCGATGATCAGCCCCAGCATTTT
>TRBD1|NA|TRBJ1-4|TRBV7-9
CASSLRTGGITTNEKLFF
TGTGCCAGCAGCTTAAGGACAGGGGGAATAACGACTAATGAAAAACTGTTTTTT
>NA|NA|TRBJ2-3|TRBV5-5
CASSLGAALSSSTDTQYF
TGTGCCAGCAGCTTGGGAGCAGCACTAAGCTCTAGCACAGATACGCAGTATTTT
>TRBD1|NA|TRBJ1-3|TRBV5-1
CASSLGTGGIGTIYF
TGCGCCAGCAGCTTGGGGACAGGGGGCATCGGGACCATATATTTT
>TRBD1|once|TRBJ1-4|TRBV19
CASSIRGQGVATNEKLFF
TGTGCCAGTAGTATTCGGGGACAGGGAGTTGCAACTAATGAAAAACTGTTTTTT
>NA|NA|TRBJ1-1|TRBV19
CASSIVGDTEAFF
TGTGCCAGTAGTATAGTCGGGGACACTGAAGCTTTCTTT
>NA|NA|TRBJ1-2|TRBV10-3
CAISVVLQGRPYGYTF
TGTGCCATCAGTGTGGTTCTCCAGGGGCGCCCCTATGGCTACACCTTC
>NA|NA|TRBJ2-1|TRBV7-9
CASSKGGETGQFF
TGTGCCAGCAGCAAAGGGGGGGAAACGGGACAGTTCTTC
>TRBD1|NA|TRBJ2-5|TRBV5-4
CASSDTPGQGRQTQYF
TGTGCCAGCAGCGATACACCGGGACAGGGGAGGCAGACCCAGTACTTC
>TRBD2|once|TRBJ2-2|TRBV29-1
CSVEWFWTSGPSANTGELFF
TGCAGCGTTGAGTGGTTTTGGACTAGCGGGCCATCGGCGAACACCGGGGAGCTGTTTTTT
>TRBD1|NA|TRBJ1-1|TRBV2
CASSESTGGGEAFF
TGTGCCAGCAGTGAATCCACAGGGGGCGGTGAAGCTTTCTTT
>NA|NA|TRBJ2-2|TRBV11-2
CASSYLTGNTGELFF
TGTGCCAGCAGCTATTTGACGGGGAACACCGGGGAGCTGTTTTTT
>NA|NA|TRBJ1-2|TRBV19
CASSIPTVWGYTF
TGTGCCAGTAGTATACCGACAGTATGGGGCTACACCTTC
>TRBD1|NA|TRBJ1-1|TRBV15
CATSRESYRGGTEAFF
TGTGCCACCAGCAGAGAATCCTACAGGGGTGGAACTGAAGCTTTCTTT
>TRBD2|NA|TRBJ2-5|TRBV6-5
CASSYSTSSGTETQYF
TGTGCCAGCAGTTACTCCACGTCTAGCGGGACTGAGACCCAGTACTTC
>NA|few|TRBJ1-1|TRBV11-2
CASSPLFGEVTEAFF
TGTGCCAGCAGCCCCCTTTTCGGCGAGGTCACTGAAGCTTTCTTT
>TRBD1|NA|TRBJ2-7|TRBV18
CASSPDPGQGPSEQYF
TGTGCCAGCTCACCAGACCCGGGACAGGGTCCCTCCGAGCAGTACTTC
>TRBD1|once|TRBJ1-1|TRBV10-3
CAISESTGYEVAFF
TGTGCCATCAGTGAGTCGACAGGGTATGAGGTAGCTTTCTTT
>TRBD1|NA|TRBJ2-1|TRBV24-1
CATSGSPGTGPYNEQFF
TGTGCCACCAGTGGATCCCCCGGGACAGGGCCCTACAATGAGCAGTTCTTC
>TRBD1|NA|TRBJ2-5|TRBV3-1/TRBV3-2
CASSPRDRVFGTQYF
TGTGCCAGCAGCCCCCGGGACAGGGTATTTGGGACCCAGTACTTC
>NA|NA|TRBJ1-3|TRBV24-1
CATSDPAGPGNTIYF
TGTGCCACCAGTGACCCCGCAGGTCCTGGAAACACCATATATTTT
>NA|NA|TRBJ1-3|TRBV6-6
CASGRDMLSGNTIYF
TGTGCCAGCGGACGGGACATGCTCTCTGGAAACACCATATATTTT
>TRBD1|NA|TRBJ2-7|TRBV15
CATSRGQGPEQYF
TGTGCCACCAGCAGGGGACAGGGGCCCGAGCAGTACTTC
>TRBD1|NA|TRBJ2-1|TRBV11-2
CASSARDRGFDNEQFF
TGTGCCAGCAGCGCTCGGGACAGGGGGTTCGACAATGAGCAGTTCTTC